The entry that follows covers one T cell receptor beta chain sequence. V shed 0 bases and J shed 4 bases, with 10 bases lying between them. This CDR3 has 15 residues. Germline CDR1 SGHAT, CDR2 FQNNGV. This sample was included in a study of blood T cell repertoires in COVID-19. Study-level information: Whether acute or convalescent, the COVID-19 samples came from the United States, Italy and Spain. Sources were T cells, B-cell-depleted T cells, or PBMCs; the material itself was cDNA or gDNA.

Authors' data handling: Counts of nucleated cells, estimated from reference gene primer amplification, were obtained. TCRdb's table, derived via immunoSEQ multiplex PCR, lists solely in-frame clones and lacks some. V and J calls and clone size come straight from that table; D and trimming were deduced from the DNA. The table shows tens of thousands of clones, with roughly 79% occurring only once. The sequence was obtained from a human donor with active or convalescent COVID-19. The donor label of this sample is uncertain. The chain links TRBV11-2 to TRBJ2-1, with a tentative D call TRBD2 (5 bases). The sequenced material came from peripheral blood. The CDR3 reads CASSLEWESYNEQFF. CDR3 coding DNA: TGTGCCAGCAGCTTAGAGTGGGAGTCTTACAATGAGCAGTTCTTC.